The clone carrying this T cell receptor (beta chain) showed up just a few times. Its antigen is unknown. This entry comes from a study of cytomegalovirus exposure and HLA in healthy donors. V lost 6 bases, J lost 3 bases, and 5 bases stayed unmatched. The CDR3 spans 13 residues. The germline CDR1 and CDR2 sequences are MNHEY and SMNVEV (reference sequence). Overall study findings and caveats: Through in vitro validation, a few CMV-associated chains were shown to be specific for CMV antigens.

Libraries were prepared by immunoSEQ multiplex PCR; TCRdb keeps only in-frame clonotypes and omits some of them. The data show about 74,000 clones, with about 93% seen just once and about 1.9% held by the top ten. Sample: PBMCs. This receptor was taken from a woman aged 18-29 years in good health and CMV-seropositive. The chain couples TRBV27 to TRBJ2-7, with 7 positions matching TRBD1. CDR3 sequence (DNA): TGTGCCAGCAGAGTCCGACAGGGCTACGAGCAGTACTTC. Translation: CASRVRQGYEQYF.